The 20 T cell receptor beta chains in this list originate from one sample, sequenced in a study of blood T cell repertoires in COVID-19. Profiling relied on immunoSEQ multiplex PCR, and the TCRdb table lists in-frame clones only, not all of them. This table has 240,000 or so clones, 80% to 90% appearing once. Input material: peripheral blood. The origin of the receptors is an elderly woman with COVID-19, enrolled during active disease.

The V gene is TRBV7-8, the J gene TRBJ1-5, with TRBD1 as a possible D gene (6 bases). Germline loops: CDR1 SGHVS, CDR2 FQNEAQ. The CDR3 covers 14 residues. V lost 4 bases, J lost 4 bases, and 11 bases lay in between. CDR3 sequence reads: CASSWEGGNQPQHF. The CDR3 DNA sequence: TGTGCCAGCAGCTGGGAGGGGGGTAATCAGCCCCAGCATTTT.

The CDR3 reads CASSPDRVRRAQYF. The CDR3 DNA reads TGTGCCAGCAGTCCGGACAGGGTCCGGAGGGCCCAGTACTTC. V usage is TRBV5-4 and J usage is TRBJ2-5; 8 bases map to TRBD1. Looked up from germline, CDR1 is SGHNT and CDR2 is YYREEE (reference sequence). The CDR3 is 14 amino acids. V was clipped by 5 bases and J by 9 bases; unmatched bases: 12.

The V gene is TRBV30, the J gene TRBJ2-3, with D maybe TRBD1 (5 bases). Per germline, CDR1 GTSNPN and CDR2 SVGIG (reference sequence). V was trimmed by 3 bases and J by 3 bases, leaving 10 bases between them. The CDR3 extends over 13 amino acids. CDR3 bases: TGTGCCTGGAGCCAACAGGTTACAGATACGCAGTATTTT. Its protein product is CAWSQQVTDTQYF.

The rearrangement joins TRBV19 to TRBJ2-6, with 8 bases identical to TRBD1. This CDR3 is 16 amino acids long. Germline V gene sequence: CDR1 LNHDA, CDR2 SQIVND (reference sequence). The V segment lost 10 bases and the J segment 2 bases; nucleotides outside the gene matches: 10. The DNA for the CDR3 is TGTGCCACCGAGACAGGGGAGTTAGCTGGGGCCAACGTCCTGACTTTC. Residues: CATETGELAGANVLTF.

The chain has TRBV18 and TRBJ1-1, with 10 bases aligning to TRBD1. The germline gives CDR1 KGHSH, CDR2 LQKENI. This CDR3 is built from 15 residues. With V trimmed by 3 bases and J by 4 bases, 5 bases remained unmatched. The CDR3: CASSPGQGSFTEAFF. CDR3 nucleotide sequence: TGTGCCAGCTCACCGGGACAGGGGAGTTTCACTGAAGCTTTCTTT.

This chain links TRBV5-8 with TRBJ1-2, with 7 bases that match TRBD1. The CDR3 is 16 amino acids. The V gene's germline CDR1 is SGHTS and CDR2 YDEGEE. J gave up 2 bases and V 2 bases, and 9 bases lay outside the gene matches. In nucleotides, the CDR3 is TGTGCCAGCAGCTTTTCCACCGGGACAGTGAACTATGGCTACACCTTC. Protein product: CASSFSTGTVNYGYTF.

For this clone: Other DNA sequences of this sample code for an identical CDR3. The genes are TRBV5-1 and TRBJ1-1, with TRBD1 matching over 9 bases. CDR1 is SGHRS and CDR2 is YFSETQ in the germline V gene. The V segment lost 3 bases and the J segment 4 bases; nucleotides outside the gene matches: 4. The CDR3 extends over 14 amino acids. The CDR3, as DNA: TGCGCCAGCAGCTCACAGGGGGCTGGCACTGAAGCTTTCTTT. Residues: CASSSQGAGTEAFF.

CDR3 loop: CATSRGGGNTGELFF. The CDR3 nucleotides are TGTGCCACCAGCAGAGGAGGGGGGAACACCGGGGAGCTGTTTTTT. This sequence joins TRBV15 and TRBJ2-2, with a weak D call TRBD1 (6 bases). Germline lookup yields CDR1 LNHNV and CDR2 YYDKDF (reference sequence). V was trimmed by 1 base and J by 1 base, leaving 7 bases between them. This CDR3 spans 15 amino acids. Full variable domain (remainder filled in from reference TRBV15 and TRBJ2-2): DAMVIQNPRYQVTQFGKPVTLSCSQTLNHNVMYWYQQKSSQAPKLLFHYYDKDFNNEADTPDNFQSRRPNTSFCFLDIRSPGLGDTAMYLCATSRGGGNTGELFFGEGSRLTVL.

This clone was recorded once. The chain couples TRBV5-1 to TRBJ2-2, with D tentatively TRBD1 (5 bases). The length of the CDR3 is 14 residues. The germline V gene encodes CDR1 SGHRS and CDR2 YFSETQ. Trimming removed 4 bases at V and 4 bases at J, with 11 bases between. CDR3: CASSIQAATGELFF. Here the CDR3 DNA reads TGCGCCAGCAGCATACAGGCCGCCACCGGGGAGCTGTTTTTT.

V gene TRBV28 combines with J gene TRBJ1-1; TRBD1 matches 9 bases. Per the germline V gene, CDR1 is MDHEN and CDR2 is SYDVKM. The CDR3 has 15 residues. The V gene end was trimmed by 6 bases and the J gene end by 6 bases; junction bases not matched to a gene: 11. This CDR3 reads CASRGLGQGKSEAFF. As DNA, the CDR3 is TGTGCCAGCAGGGGATTGGGACAGGGTAAATCTGAAGCTTTCTTT.

This chain links TRBV12-3 or TRBV12-4 with TRBJ1-2; 7 bases agree with TRBD1. With 6 bases clipped from V and 8 bases from J, the junction kept 9 bases outside the gene matches. CDR3 length equals 13 residues. The CDR3 coding sequence is TGTGCCAGCAGGGACAGGAGTTGGCAGGGCTACACCTTC. Protein sequence: CASRDRSWQGYTF.

Only a few counts were recorded for this clone. CDR3: CASSQVRYLSNTGELFF. The CDR3 nucleotides read TGTGCCAGCAGCCAAGTTCGCTATCTATCGAACACCGGGGAGCTGTTTTTT. The chain links TRBV3-1 (or the pseudogene TRBV3-2) to TRBJ2-2; no clear D. Germline loops: CDR1 LGHDT, CDR2 YNNKEL (reference sequence). The CDR3 length is 17 residues. Trimming took 1 base from V and 0 from J, leaving 12 bases between them.

V is TRBV30 and J is TRBJ2-3, with 9 positions matching TRBD1. CDR1 and CDR2 (germline): GTSNPN, SVGIG (reference sequence). Germline trimming cut 0 bases from V and 3 bases from J; bases unmatched to any gene: 4. The CDR3 extends over 15 amino acids. CDR3 sequence: CAWSVGGTGTDTQYF. CDR3 in DNA: TGTGCCTGGAGTGTTGGGGGGACAGGGACAGATACGCAGTATTTT.

The V call is TRBV7-3, the J call TRBJ2-7, with 8 bases matching TRBD1. J gave up 3 bases and V 5 bases, and 9 bases lay outside the gene matches. There are 15 residues in the CDR3. From germline, CDR1 is SGHTA and CDR2 FQGTGA. CDR3: CASSPLDRVGYEQYF. The CDR3 bases are TGTGCCAGCAGCCCGTTGGACAGGGTAGGCTACGAGCAGTACTTC.

The J gene is TRBJ2-5, the V gene TRBV9, with 7 bases fitting TRBD2. The CDR3 sequence is 17 residues long. Germline CDR1 reads SGDLS; CDR2 reads YYNGEE. V lost 0 bases and J lost 3; bases outside the gene matches: 11. CDR3 region: CASSVAPSTSGEETQYF. CDR3 in DNA: TGTGCCAGCAGCGTAGCCCCCTCCACCAGCGGGGAAGAGACCCAGTACTTC.

This clone was counted between two and nine times. V gene TRBV19 combines with J gene TRBJ1-1; D possibly corresponds to TRBD1 (6 bases). This CDR3 spans 15 amino acids. The V gene lost 7 bases and the J gene lost 5 bases, with 20 bases spanning the gap. Germline V gene data show CDR1 as LNHDA and CDR2 as SQIVND (reference sequence). CDR3 in amino acids: CASMQTSRGRTEAFF. CDR3 nucleotide sequence: TGTGCCAGTATGCAAACTTCCAGGGGCCGGACTGAAGCTTTCTTT.

The genes are TRBV18 and TRBJ2-7, with 8 bases lining up with TRBD1. Losses at the gene ends were 3 bases for V and 3 bases for J; bases not matched to a gene: 7. Germline V gene lookup returns CDR1 KGHSH and CDR2 LQKENI. This CDR3 region has 15 residues. The CDR3 coding sequence is TGTGCCAGCTCACCCGGGACAGGAGCCCTCTACGAGCAGTACTTC. Its translation is CASSPGTGALYEQYF.

This chain links TRBV19 with TRBJ1-1; TRBD1 matches 7 bases. With 4 bases clipped from V and 5 bases from J, the junction kept 7 bases outside the gene matches. The CDR3 runs 14 residues. The germline gives CDR1 LNHDA, CDR2 SQIVND (reference sequence). CDR3 sequence: CASSRTGARTEAFF. The CDR3, as DNA: TGTGCCAGTAGTAGAACAGGGGCTCGAACTGAAGCTTTCTTT. Combining the CDR3 with reference TRBV19 and TRBJ1-1 gives the whole variable domain DGGITQSPKYLFRKEGQNVTLSCEQNLNHDAMYWYRQDPGQGLRLIYYSQIVNDFQKGDIAEGYSVSREKKESFPLTVTSAQKNPTAFYLCASSRTGARTEAFFGQGTRLTVV.

The rearrangement links TRBV2 to TRBJ2-1, with D maybe TRBD1 (6 bases). This CDR3 comprises 12 residues. The V end lost 9 bases, the J end lost 7 bases, and 13 bases lay between the germline ends. Per the germline V gene, CDR1 is SNHLY and CDR2 is FYNNEI. The CDR3 DNA reads TGTGCCAGTGCGAGAGGGGGAAATGAGCAGTTCTTC. Translating it yields CASARGGNEQFF. The full variable domain, rest sourced from reference TRBV2 and TRBJ2-1, is EPEVTQTPSHQVTQMGQEVILRCVPISNHLYFYWYRQILGQKVEFLVSFYNNEISEKSEIFDDQFSVERPDGSNFTLKIRSTKLEDSAMYFCASARGGNEQFFGPGTRLTVL.

V and J are TRBV6-5 and TRBJ2-3; D possibly corresponds to TRBD1 (5 bases). V was shortened by 2 bases and J by 4 bases, with 7 bases between the two germline ends. This CDR3 is built from 13 residues. Germline V lookup: CDR1 MNHEY, CDR2 SVGAGI. CDR3 in amino acids: CASSYPGSDTQYF. The CDR3 DNA reads as TGTGCCAGCAGTTACCCAGGGTCAGATACGCAGTATTTT.